A selection of T cell receptor beta chains follows, all from one sample in a study of blood T cell repertoires in COVID-19. Clones were sequenced by immunoSEQ multiplex PCR, and TCRdb holds only the in-frame ones, with some missing. This repertoire shows about 45,000 clones, just over 90% found once; its top ten account for approximately 0.37%. What was sequenced was peripheral blood. These receptors were taken from a man aged 45-60 years with COVID-19, enrolled during active disease. Both conserved end residues are part of each CDR3.

cdr3_length	v_call	cdr3_aa
12	TRBV11-2	CASSLVGQPQHF
13	TRBV7-9	CASSPQGNTEAFF
13	TRBV18	CASSTGIGDEQYF
16	TRBV10-2	CASSVYHTISGNTIYF
14	TRBV19	CASSTSTGEYIQYF
17	TRBV28	CASSSTGARSGRTEAFF
14	TRBV19	CASTPTNSNYGYTF
13	TRBV4-3	CASSQERGLGYTF
20	TRBV3-1/TRBV3-2	CASSGQKGSVGDTSTDTQYF
14	TRBV5-1	CASSWGTKSDEQFF
15	TRBV5-1	CASSLRDRGTDTQYF
13	TRBV5-1	CASSLEGVDTQYF
17	TRBV3-1/TRBV3-2	CASSQGAPGQVNTEAFF
16	TRBV15	CATSRTIVGQGQQQYF
17	TRBV5-1	CASSPGTIVLMNTEAFF
12	TRBV14	CASSPVRNTIYF
14	TRBV2	CASIPREGLNEQFF
16	TRBV11-1	CASSLLAGASTDTQYF
14	TRBV27	CASSSSPGGFGYTF
14	TRBV20-1	CSASKRAGMYEQFF
13	TRBV6-5	CASSYAVRAEAFF